Detailed here is one T cell receptor beta chain. CDR1 is SGHTS, CDR2 YDEGEE, per germline. The CDR3 spans 15 residues. V was pared by 0 bases and J by 6 bases, with 2 bases of the junction left unmatched. The sample is drawn from a study of blood T cell repertoires in COVID-19. Overall study: Both acute and convalescent COVID-19 samples were obtained from the United States, Italy and Spain. Sources were T cells, B-cell-depleted T cells, or PBMCs; the material itself was cDNA or gDNA.

In the original processing: Amplifying reference gene primers gave estimates of nucleated cell counts. Profiled with immunoSEQ multiplex PCR; TCRdb holds only in-frame clones, not every one. That table gives V, J and clone size, and the DNA gave D and trimming. Of about 200,000 clones listed, roughly nine tenths are singletons. The receptor was derived from a woman between 50 and 59 years old with acute or convalescent COVID-19. Sequences were obtained from peripheral blood. This rearrangement joins TRBV5-8 to TRBJ2-2, with 10 bases aligning to TRBD2. The chain's CDR3 is CASSLALAGAGELFF. CDR3 nucleotide sequence: TGTGCCAGCAGCTTGGCCCTAGCGGGAGCCGGGGAGCTGTTTTTT.